This TCR beta chain originates from a study of blood T cells in healthy people across ages. The sample holds a few counts of this clonotype. A second about 6 to 12 cycle PCR used barcoded and J-beta primers. One entry per CDR3 protein results from TCRdb running MiXCR on the 5' RACE reads. The repertoire holds 800,000 or so distinct CDR3 sequences, with approximately 25% as singletons. Extraction of total RNA produced a minimum of 5.5 micrograms from each sample. The germline CDR1 and CDR2 sequences are SGHRS and YFSETQ. Trimming stripped 4 bases from V and 0 bases from J, with 14 bases between. The CDR3 consists of 15 residues. These data also formed part of another study, on T cells of mothers and their children. Turning to that study: Relative to unrelated pairs, biologically related mother-child dyads exhibited marginally greater, non-significant overlap.

This TCR came from a boy aged 5-17 years in good health. The genes are TRBV5-1 and TRBJ2-7, with D perhaps TRBD2 (6 bases). The sequenced sample was blood. CDR3 sequence reads: CASSLEGYLSYEQYF. CDR3 DNA: TGCGCCAGCAGCCTGGAGGGCTATCTCTCCTACGAGCAGTACTTC.